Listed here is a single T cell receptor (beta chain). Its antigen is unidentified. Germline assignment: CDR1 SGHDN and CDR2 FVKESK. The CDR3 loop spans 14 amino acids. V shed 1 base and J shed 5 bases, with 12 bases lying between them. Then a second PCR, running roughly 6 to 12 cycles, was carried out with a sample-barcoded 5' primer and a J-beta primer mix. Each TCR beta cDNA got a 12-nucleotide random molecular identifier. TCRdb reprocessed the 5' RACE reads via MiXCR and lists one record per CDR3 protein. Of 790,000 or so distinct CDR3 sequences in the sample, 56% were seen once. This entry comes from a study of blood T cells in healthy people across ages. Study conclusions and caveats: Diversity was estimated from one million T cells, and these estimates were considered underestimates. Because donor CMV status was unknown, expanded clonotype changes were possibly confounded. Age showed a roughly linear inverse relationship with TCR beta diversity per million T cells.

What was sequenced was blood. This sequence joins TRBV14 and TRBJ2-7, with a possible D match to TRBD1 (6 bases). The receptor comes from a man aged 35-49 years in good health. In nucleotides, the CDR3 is TGTGCCAGCAGCCAAGGCTACAGGGCCCACGAGCAGTACTTC. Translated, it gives CASSQGYRAHEQYF.